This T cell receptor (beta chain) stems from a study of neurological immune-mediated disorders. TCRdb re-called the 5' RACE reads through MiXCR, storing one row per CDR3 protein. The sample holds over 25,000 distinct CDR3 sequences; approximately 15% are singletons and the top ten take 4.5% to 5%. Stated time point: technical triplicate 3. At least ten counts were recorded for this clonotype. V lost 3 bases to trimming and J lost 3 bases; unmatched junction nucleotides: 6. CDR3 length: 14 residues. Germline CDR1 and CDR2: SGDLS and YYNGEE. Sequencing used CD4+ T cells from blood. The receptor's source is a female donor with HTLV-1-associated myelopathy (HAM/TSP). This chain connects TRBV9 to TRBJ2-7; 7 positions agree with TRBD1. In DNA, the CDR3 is TGTGCCAGCAGCGCAGAGGACAGGCTCTACGAGCAGTACTTC. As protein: CASSAEDRLYEQYF.